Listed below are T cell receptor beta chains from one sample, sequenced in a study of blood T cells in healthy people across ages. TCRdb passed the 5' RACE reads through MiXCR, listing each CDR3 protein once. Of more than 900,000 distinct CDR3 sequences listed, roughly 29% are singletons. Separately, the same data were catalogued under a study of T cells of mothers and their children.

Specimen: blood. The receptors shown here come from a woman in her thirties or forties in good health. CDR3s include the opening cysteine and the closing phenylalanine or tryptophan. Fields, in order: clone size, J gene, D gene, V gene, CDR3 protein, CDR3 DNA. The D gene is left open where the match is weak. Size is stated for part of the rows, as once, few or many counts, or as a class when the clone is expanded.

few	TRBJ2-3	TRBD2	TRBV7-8	CASSPGLAGTRTDTQYF	TGTGCCAGCAGCCCGGGACTAGCGGGGACCCGCACAGATACGCAGTATTTT
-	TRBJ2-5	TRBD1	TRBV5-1	CASSFGTGGRQETQYF	TGCGCCAGCAGCTTTGGTACAGGGGGCAGACAAGAGACCCAGTACTTC
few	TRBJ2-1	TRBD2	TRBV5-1	CASSLVRGADNEQFF	TGCGCCAGCAGCTTGGTGCGGGGGGCGGACAATGAGCAGTTCTTC
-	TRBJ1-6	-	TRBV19	CASSMWQVNSPLHF	TGTGCCAGTAGTATGTGGCAGGTTAATTCACCCCTCCACTTT
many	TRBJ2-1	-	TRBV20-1	CSAGGQRRSYNEQFF	TGCAGTGCCGGGGGCCAGCGTCGCTCCTACAATGAGCAGTTCTTC
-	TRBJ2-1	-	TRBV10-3	CAISETRLGHNEQFF	TGTGCCATCAGTGAGACTAGACTGGGTCACAATGAGCAGTTCTTC
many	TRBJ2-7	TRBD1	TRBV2	CASLGGTGSYEQYF	TGTGCCAGCTTGGGGGGGACAGGGTCCTACGAGCAGTACTTC
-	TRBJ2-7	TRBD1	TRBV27	CASSTMGFGTGDGEQYF	TGTGCCAGCAGTACTATGGGATTCGGGACAGGGGACGGCGAGCAGTACTTC
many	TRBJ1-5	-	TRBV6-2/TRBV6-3	CASSPYYDLWVAGRGSNQPQHF	TGTGCCAGCAGTCCGTACTACGACCTTTGGGTAGCCGGGAGGGGTAGCAATCAGCCCCAGCATTTT
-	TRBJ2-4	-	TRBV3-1	CASSQEASGRGEQYF	TGTGCCAGCAGCCAAGAAGCCAGCGGGCGAGGTGAGCAGTACTTC
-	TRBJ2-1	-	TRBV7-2	CASSLVYGDERFF	TGTGCCAGCAGCTTAGTTTATGGGGATGAGCGGTTCTTC
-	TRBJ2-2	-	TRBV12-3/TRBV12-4	CASSSTAGELFF	TGTGCCAGCAGTTCTACTGCCGGGGAGCTGTTTTTT
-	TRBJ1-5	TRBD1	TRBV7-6	CASSPTGERNQPQHF	TGTGCCAGCAGCCCAACAGGGGAACGCAATCAGCCCCAGCATTTT
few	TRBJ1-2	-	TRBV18	CASSPRSGLGGIHTF	TGTGCCAGCTCACCCAGGTCGGGGCTGGGCGGAATTCACACCTTC
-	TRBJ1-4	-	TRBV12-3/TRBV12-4	CASSGSLTTNERLFF	TGTGCCAGCAGTGGGTCACTCACAACTAATGAAAGACTGTTTTTT
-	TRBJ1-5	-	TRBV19	CASSPTREGGISGNQPQHF	TGTGCCAGTAGTCCGACCCGGGAAGGGGGGATTAGCGGCAATCAGCCCCAGCATTTT
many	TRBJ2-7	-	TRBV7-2	CASSLGVWVGQQYF	TGTGCCAGCAGCTTAGGGGTCTGGGTGGGTCAGCAGTACTTC
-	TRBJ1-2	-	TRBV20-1	CSAPAWTAQIYGYTF	TGCAGTGCTCCGGCCTGGACGGCCCAAATCTATGGCTACACCTTC
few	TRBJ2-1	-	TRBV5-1	CASSQGPERYNEQFF	TGCGCCAGCAGTCAGGGGCCTGAACGGTACAATGAGCAGTTCTTC
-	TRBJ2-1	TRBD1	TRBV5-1	CASSLDDRVPYNEQFF	TGCGCCAGCAGCTTGGATGACAGGGTCCCGTACAATGAGCAGTTCTTC
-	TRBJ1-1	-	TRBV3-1	CASSQVCGGARTEAFF	TGTGCCAGCAGCCAAGTTTGCGGGGGCGCGAGGACTGAAGCTTTCTTT
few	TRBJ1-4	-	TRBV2	CASSQNQGLGEKLFF	TGTGCCAGCAGTCAAAATCAGGGGCTGGGTGAAAAACTGTTTTTT
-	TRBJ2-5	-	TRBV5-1	CASSLGAQGKETQYF	TGCGCCAGCAGCTTGGGGGCTCAGGGGAAAGAGACCCAGTACTTC